Listed below are T cell receptor beta chains from one sample, sequenced in a study of PD-L1 blockade in urothelial cancer. This table comes from immunoSEQ multiplex PCR, and its TCRdb copy is limited to in-frame clones, with some not included. Of approximately 94,000 clones listed, more than 75% are singletons. Specimen: PBMCs, collected around atezolizumab (anti-PD-L1) treatment. These receptors were taken from a man aged 55 to 70 with urothelial cancer. The CDR3 runs from the conserved cysteine through the conserved F or W. The D gene is left open where the match is weak. The size field is filled for only some rows; it gives once, few, many or a size class.

j_gene	abundance	d_gene	v_gene	CDR3nt	CDR3aa
TRBJ2-7	few	.	TRBV7-2	TGTGCCAGCAGCTTGATCGGGACTGAAACCTACGAGCAGTACTTC	CASSLIGTETYEQYF
TRBJ2-3	.	TRBD2	TRBV5-4	TGTGCCAGCAGCCCCCGGACTAGCGGCACAGATACGCAGTATTTT	CASSPRTSGTDTQYF
TRBJ2-5	.	TRBD2	TRBV4-2	TGTGCCAGCAGCGGTGGCGGGAGGGCCGGTGAGACCCAGTACTTC	CASSGGGRAGETQYF
TRBJ1-4	.	.	TRBV10-3	TGTGCCATCAGTGACCCCGGGGCAACTAATGAAAAACTGTTTTTT	CAISDPGATNEKLFF
TRBJ2-3	.	TRBD2	TRBV5-4	TGTGCCAGCAGCAAGGGACTAGCGGGCGGCACAGATACGCAGTATTTT	CASSKGLAGGTDTQYF
TRBJ1-1	.	.	TRBV9	TGTGCCAGCAGCGTAGTGTCAGGATCCGACACTGAAGCTTTCTTT	CASSVVSGSDTEAFF
TRBJ1-5	.	.	TRBV7-3	TGTGCCAGCAGCTTACAGGGTGATCAGCCCCAGCATTTT	CASSLQGDQPQHF
TRBJ2-6	.	TRBD1	TRBV11-1	TGTGCCAGCAGCTGGGACAGGGATCGAAGCTCTGGGGCCAACGTCCTGACTTTC	CASSWDRDRSSGANVLTF
TRBJ2-1	.	TRBD2	TRBV2	TGTGCCAGCAGTGAAGTCGGGACTAGCGGGAGCTCCTACAATGAGCAGTTCTTC	CASSEVGTSGSSYNEQFF
TRBJ2-7	.	.	TRBV18	TGTGCCAGCTCACCACTCCATACAGCGGACGGCTACGAGCAGTACTTC	CASSPLHTADGYEQYF
TRBJ1-1	.	.	TRBV5-5	TGTGCCAGCAGCTTGGTTGCAGGTAGCACTGAAGCTTTCTTT	CASSLVAGSTEAFF
TRBJ2-1	once	.	TRBV27	TGTGCCAGCAGCCGGAGGTTCCAACTAGGGGGGGGTTCCTACAATGAGCAGTTCTTC	CASSRRFQLGGGSYNEQFF
TRBJ1-1	.	.	TRBV7-9	TGTGCCAGCAGCTTAGCTGGGGCTCTGAACACTGAAGCTTTCTTT	CASSLAGALNTEAFF
TRBJ1-3	.	TRBD1	TRBV28	TGTGCCAGCATCAGAGGGGGACAGAGAAACACCATATATTTT	CASIRGGQRNTIYF
TRBJ2-5	.	TRBD2	TRBV19	TGTGCCAGTAGTATTCGGGCTAGCGGGGCAACAAGACAAGAGACCCAGTACTTC	CASSIRASGATRQETQYF
TRBJ2-1	.	.	TRBV18	TGTGCCAGCTCCCCGGGTTTTTTCAATGAGCAGTTCTTC	CASSPGFFNEQFF
TRBJ2-7	.	TRBD2	TRBV11-2	TGTGCCAGCAGCCCCCTTGGGACTAGCGGGAGCCCTTCAACCTACGAGCAGTACTTC	CASSPLGTSGSPSTYEQYF
TRBJ1-1	.	.	TRBV4-1	TGCGCCAGCAGCCAAGGATTGAGTATGAACACTGAAGCTTTCTTT	CASSQGLSMNTEAFF
TRBJ2-5	.	.	TRBV6-5	TGTGCCAGCAGCCCGCCGGGCCAAGAGACCCAGTACTTC	CASSPPGQETQYF
TRBJ2-3	.	TRBD1	TRBV18	TGTGCCAGCTCACCCCCGGGACAGGGTGGCGATACGCAGTATTTT	CASSPPGQGGDTQYF
TRBJ1-2	.	.	TRBV19	TGTGCCAGTACCCCGATCGACAGTTCTAACTATGGCTACACCTTC	CASTPIDSSNYGYTF
TRBJ2-1	few	.	TRBV9	TGTGCCAGCAGTCCCTCCAGCAGGGCGAATGAGCAGTTCTTC	CASSPSSRANEQFF
TRBJ1-4	.	.	TRBV4-2	TGTGCCAGCAGCCAATTTGGTGGGGCGGCTAATGAAAAACTGTTTTTT	CASSQFGGAANEKLFF
TRBJ2-5	.	.	TRBV30	TGTGCCTGGAGTCGAGGCAGGGAAGAGACCCAGTACTTC	CAWSRGREETQYF
TRBJ2-2	.	.	TRBV12-5	TGTGCTAGTGGTTTGCAGCCACCAGGGACATTGAACACCGGGGAGCTGTTTTTT	CASGLQPPGTLNTGELFF
TRBJ1-5	.	.	TRBV6-1	TGTGCCAGCAGTCGCGATCAGCCCCAGCATTTT	CASSRDQPQHF
TRBJ2-3	.	.	TRBV6-5	TGTGCCACCTGGGAGGGGGAGAACACAGATACGCAGTATTTT	CATWEGENTDTQYF
TRBJ2-3	.	TRBD2	TRBV27	TGTGCCAGCAGTCCACGACTAGCGGGAGGCACAGATACGCAGTATTTT	CASSPRLAGGTDTQYF